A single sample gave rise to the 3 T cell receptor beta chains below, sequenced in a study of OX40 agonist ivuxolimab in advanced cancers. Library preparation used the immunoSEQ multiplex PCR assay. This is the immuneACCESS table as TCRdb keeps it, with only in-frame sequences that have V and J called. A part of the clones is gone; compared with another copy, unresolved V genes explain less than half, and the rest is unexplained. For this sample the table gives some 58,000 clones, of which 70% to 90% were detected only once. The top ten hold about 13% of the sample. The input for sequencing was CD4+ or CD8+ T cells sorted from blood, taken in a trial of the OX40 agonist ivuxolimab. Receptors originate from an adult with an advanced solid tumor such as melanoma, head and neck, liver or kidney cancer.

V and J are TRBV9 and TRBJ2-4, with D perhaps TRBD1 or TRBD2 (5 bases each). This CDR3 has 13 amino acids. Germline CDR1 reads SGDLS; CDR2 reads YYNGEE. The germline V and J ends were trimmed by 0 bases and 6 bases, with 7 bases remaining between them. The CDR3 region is CASSVGGVNIQYF. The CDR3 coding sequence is TGTGCCAGCAGCGTAGGAGGGGTAAACATTCAGTACTTC. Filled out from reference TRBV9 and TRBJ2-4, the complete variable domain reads DSGVTQTPKHLITATGQRVTLRCSPRSGDLSVYWYQQSLDQGLQFLIQYYNGEERAKGNILERFSAQQFPDLHSELNLSSLELGDSALYFCASSVGGVNIQYFGAGTRLSVL.

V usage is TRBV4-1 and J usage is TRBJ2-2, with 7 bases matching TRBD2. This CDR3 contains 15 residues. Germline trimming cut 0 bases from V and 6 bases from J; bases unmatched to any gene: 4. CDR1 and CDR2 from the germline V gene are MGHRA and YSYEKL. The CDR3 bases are TGCGCCAGCAGCCAAGAGGGAGGGGCGCCCGGGGAGCTGTTTTTT. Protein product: CASSQEGGAPGELFF.

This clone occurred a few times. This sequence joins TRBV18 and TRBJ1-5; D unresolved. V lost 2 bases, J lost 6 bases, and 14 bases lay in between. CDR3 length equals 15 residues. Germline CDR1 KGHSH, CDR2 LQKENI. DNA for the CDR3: TGTGCCAGCTCACCAGCAGGCCTTTCGAGTCAGCCCCAGCATTTT. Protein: CASSPAGLSSQPQHF.